Listed below are T cell receptor beta chains from one sample, sequenced in a study of CXCR3-negative and CXCR3-positive naive CD8 T cells. TCRdb re-called the 5' RACE reads and gives one entry per CDR3 protein, without DNA. The sample table sets out under 110,000 distinct CDR3 sequences. Sequencing used naive CXCR3+ CD8+ T cells from blood. These receptors were taken from a human donor in good health. Some clones in this sample may be carry-over from other donors' samples. CDR3s include the opening cysteine and the closing phenylalanine or tryptophan. Fields, in order: J gene, V gene, CDR3 protein.

>TRBJ2-1|TRBV2
CASRGLAAYNEQFF
>TRBJ2-1|TRBV5-1
CASCLWDRVRDEQFF
>TRBJ2-1|TRBV27
CASSGLGLYTAEQFF
>TRBJ1-1|TRBV11-3
CASSPRTNTEAFF
>TRBJ2-7|TRBV6-6
CASSYSLAGSYEQYF
>TRBJ2-1|TRBV7-8
CASSADSSSYNEQFF
>TRBJ2-2|TRBV20-1
CSARDRQGWTGELFF
>TRBJ2-7|TRBV11-2
CASSLDFGNYEQYF
>TRBJ2-7|TRBV7-2
CASSPVRDSYEQYF
>TRBJ2-1|TRBV30
CAWNGRDGYNEQFF
>TRBJ1-5|TRBV19
CASSIGSSPQHF
>TRBJ2-4|TRBV28
CASSYTLAKNIQYF
>TRBJ1-5|TRBV6-6
CASSYPGQGIQPQHF
>TRBJ2-5|TRBV9
CASSDIAGGWTQYF
>TRBJ1-3|TRBV4-1
CASSQVKTGGKTGNTIYF
>TRBJ2-3|TRBV12-3/TRBV12-4
CASSFLTSGTDTQYF
>TRBJ1-4|TRBV29-1
CSVVFAGDQNEKLFF
>TRBJ2-7|TRBV3-1
CASSQVAGAYEQYF
>TRBJ2-3|TRBV5-8
CASSFVWRVTSRADTDTQYF
>TRBJ2-7|TRBV2
CASTSTGEQYF
>TRBJ2-2|TRBV29-1
CSVEDPVAGTGELFF